Presented here are 13 T cell receptor beta chains from one specimen sequenced in a study of blood T cell repertoires in COVID-19. TCRdb's table, derived via immunoSEQ multiplex PCR, lists solely in-frame clones and lacks some. This sample has over 140,000 clones, with about 77% found just once. The sequenced sample consisted of peripheral blood. The receptor source for this set is a woman in her 50s with active or convalescent COVID-19.

V gene TRBV29-1 combines with J gene TRBJ2-2, with a weak D call TRBD2 (5 bases). V lost 0 bases, J lost 6 bases, and 14 bases lay in between. Germline CDR1 and CDR2: SQVTM and ANQGSEA. The CDR3 is made up of 15 amino acids. This chain's CDR3 is CSVEDRTSLSGELFF. As DNA, the CDR3 is TGCAGCGTTGAAGATAGAACTAGTTTGTCCGGGGAGCTGTTTTTT.

This rearrangement joins TRBV7-3 to TRBJ2-1; the D is unclear. Germline-derived CDR1 and CDR2 are SGHTA and FQGTGA. V was cut by 4 bases and J by 10 bases, with 8 bases left in between. The CDR3 length is 11 residues. The CDR3 coding sequence is TGTGCCAGCAGCTATGGCAGAGAGCAGTTCTTC. Encoded protein: CASSYGREQFF.

This chain uses TRBV6-5 with TRBJ1-6, with D perhaps TRBD1 (5 bases). CDR1 and CDR2 from the germline V gene are MNHEY and SVGAGI. V lost 11 bases and J 6 bases, leaving 17 bases between the germline ends. This CDR3 has 14 residues. CDR3 residues: CAGGGRGVNSPLHF. The CDR3 nucleotides are TGTGCCGGGGGTGGGAGGGGCGTTAATTCACCCCTCCACTTT.

The table lists this clone with a count of one. The V gene is TRBV4-3, the J gene TRBJ2-7; possible D gene TRBD2, 5 bases. The germline V and J ends were trimmed by 0 bases and 2 bases, with 20 bases remaining between them. The CDR3 has 18 residues. CDR1 is LGHNA, CDR2 YSLEER, per germline. The CDR3 loop reads CASSQETLTGSRAYEQYF. CDR3 DNA: TGCGCCAGCAGCCAAGAGACGCTGACGGGCTCGCGGGCCTACGAGCAGTACTTC.

This clone was counted between two and nine times. This chain connects TRBV11-3 to TRBJ1-6, with D unresolved. V lost 1 base to trimming and J lost 8 bases, with 9 bases between them. This CDR3 has 14 amino acids. Germline CDR1 is SGHNT and CDR2 is YENEEA. DNA for the CDR3: TGTGCCAGCAGCTTAGGGGCGATTGATTCACCCCTCCACTTT. It specifies CASSLGAIDSPLHF.

The rearrangement uses TRBV12-3 or TRBV12-4 and TRBJ1-1; TRBD1 is a possible D gene (5 bases). The CDR3 is 13 residues long. The V end was cut by 3 bases, the J end by 6 bases, with 11 bases between. In DNA form, the CDR3 reads TGTGCCAGCAGTTTTACGGGGGTATCTGAAGCTTTCTTT. Protein product: CASSFTGVSEAFF.

V gene TRBV21-1 combines with J gene TRBJ2-7; TRBD2, the D gene given by the table, was not confirmed from the DNA. TRBV21-1 is classified as a pseudogene. The CDR3 has 15 amino acids. This CDR3 reads CASSKVEETTYEQYF. The CDR3 region has the DNA TGTGCCAGCAGCAAAGTTGAGGAAACAACCTACGAGCAGTACTTC.

V is TRBV6-6 and J is TRBJ1-3; no reliable D call. This CDR3 region has 13 residues. Per germline, CDR1 MNHNY and CDR2 SVGAGI (reference sequence). The V and J ends lost 0 bases and 8 bases respectively, with 8 bases between them. The CDR3 sequence is CASSYSRRDTIYF. CDR3 nucleotides: TGTGCCAGCAGTTACTCTCGGCGGGACACCATATATTTT.

The chain employs TRBV10-3 and TRBJ2-7; 9 nucleotides match TRBD2. The CDR3 length is 16 residues. After removal of 3 bases from V and 0 bases from J, the junction contained 6 bases not matched to a gene. The germline gives CDR1 ENHRY, CDR2 SYGVKD. The CDR3 DNA follows: TGTGCCATCAGTGATCCTGGACTAGCGAGCTCCTACGAGCAGTACTTC. This encodes CAISDPGLASSYEQYF.

The chain carries TRBV30 and TRBJ1-3; the D is unclear. The CDR3 is 14 residues long. Germline loops: CDR1 GTSNPN, CDR2 SVGIG (reference sequence). The V and J ends lost 0 bases and 4 bases respectively, with 10 bases between them. As DNA, the CDR3 is TGTGCCTGGAGTGTTGCGGACTACGGAAACACCATATATTTT. This codes for CAWSVADYGNTIYF.

V usage is TRBV18 and J usage is TRBJ2-7, with 7 bases identical to TRBD1. The CDR3 totals 14 residues. V gave up 6 bases and J gave up 2 bases; unmatched junction bases: 7. CDR1 is KGHSH and CDR2 is LQKENI in the germline V gene. CDR3: CASSTGAVTYEQYF. DNA of the CDR3: TGTGCCAGCTCCACAGGGGCCGTAACCTACGAGCAGTACTTC.

The J gene is TRBJ1-1, the V gene TRBV6-2 or TRBV6-3; 7 nucleotides agree with TRBD1. V shed 5 bases and J 7 bases; nucleotides not matched to a gene: 13. The CDR3 runs 15 residues. Per germline, CDR1 MNHEY and CDR2 SVGEGT. CDR3 sequence reads: CASSSPETGRLEAFF. CDR3 nucleotides: TGTGCCAGCAGTAGTCCCGAGACAGGGAGGCTTGAAGCTTTCTTT.

This clone has a count of ten or more. V is TRBV2 and J is TRBJ1-6; the D gene is possibly TRBD1 (5 bases). Germline CDR1 and CDR2: SNHLY and FYNNEI. This CDR3 has 15 residues. Trimming pared 3 bases from V and 8 bases from J, leaving 14 bases between. The CDR3 region is CASSEQGPKYSPLHF. CDR3 sequence (DNA): TGTGCCAGCAGTGAGCAGGGTCCCAAGTATTCACCCCTCCACTTT. Based on the CDR3 plus reference TRBV2 and TRBJ1-6, the full variable domain is EPEVTQTPSHQVTQMGQEVILRCVPISNHLYFYWYRQILGQKVEFLVSFYNNEISEKSEIFDDQFSVERPDGSNFTLKIRSTKLEDSAMYFCASSEQGPKYSPLHFGNGTRLTVT.